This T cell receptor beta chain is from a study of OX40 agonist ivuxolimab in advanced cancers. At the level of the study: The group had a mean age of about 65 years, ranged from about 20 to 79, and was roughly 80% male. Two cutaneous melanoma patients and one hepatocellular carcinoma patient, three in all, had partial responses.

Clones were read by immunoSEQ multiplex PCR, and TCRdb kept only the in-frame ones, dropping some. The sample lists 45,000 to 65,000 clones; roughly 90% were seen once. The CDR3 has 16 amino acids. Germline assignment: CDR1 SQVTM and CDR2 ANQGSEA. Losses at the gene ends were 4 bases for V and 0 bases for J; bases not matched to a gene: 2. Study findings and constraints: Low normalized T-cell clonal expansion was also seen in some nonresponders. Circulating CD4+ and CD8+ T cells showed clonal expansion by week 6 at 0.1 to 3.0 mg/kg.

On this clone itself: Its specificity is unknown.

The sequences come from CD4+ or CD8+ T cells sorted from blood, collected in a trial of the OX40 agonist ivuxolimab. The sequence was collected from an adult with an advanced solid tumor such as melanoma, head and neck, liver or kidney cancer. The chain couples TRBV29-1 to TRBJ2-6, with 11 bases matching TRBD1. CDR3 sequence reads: CSVVGQGVSGANVLTF. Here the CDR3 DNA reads TGCAGCGTTGTGGGACAGGGGGTCTCTGGGGCCAACGTCCTGACTTTC. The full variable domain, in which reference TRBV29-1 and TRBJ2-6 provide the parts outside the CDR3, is SAVISQKPSRDICQRGTSLTIQCQVDSQVTMMFWYRQQPGQSLTLIATANQGSEATYESGFVIDKFPISRPNLTFSTLTVSNMSPEDSSIYLCSVVGQGVSGANVLTFGAGSRLTVL.